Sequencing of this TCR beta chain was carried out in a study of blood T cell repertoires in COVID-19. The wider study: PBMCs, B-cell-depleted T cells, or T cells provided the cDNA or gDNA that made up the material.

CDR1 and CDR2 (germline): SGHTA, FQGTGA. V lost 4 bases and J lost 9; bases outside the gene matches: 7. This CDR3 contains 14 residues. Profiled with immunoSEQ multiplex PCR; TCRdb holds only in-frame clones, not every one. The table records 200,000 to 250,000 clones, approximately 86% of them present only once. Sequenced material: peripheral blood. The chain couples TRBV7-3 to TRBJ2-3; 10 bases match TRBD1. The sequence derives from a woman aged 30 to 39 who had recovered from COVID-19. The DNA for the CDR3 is TGTGCCAGCAGCTCCTACCGGGACAGGGGAACGCAGTATTTT. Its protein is CASSSYRDRGTQYF.